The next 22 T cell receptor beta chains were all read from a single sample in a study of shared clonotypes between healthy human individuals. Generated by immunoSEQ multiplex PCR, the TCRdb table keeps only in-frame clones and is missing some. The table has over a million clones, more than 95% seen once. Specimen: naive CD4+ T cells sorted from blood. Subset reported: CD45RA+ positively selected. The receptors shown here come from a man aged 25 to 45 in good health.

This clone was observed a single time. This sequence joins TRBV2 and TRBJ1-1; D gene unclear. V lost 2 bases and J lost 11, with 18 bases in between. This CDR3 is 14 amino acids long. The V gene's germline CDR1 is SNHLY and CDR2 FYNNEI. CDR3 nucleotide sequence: TGTGCCAGCAGTGAAAGCGGGGATGGTATTGTCGCTTTCTTT. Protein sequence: CASSESGDGIVAFF.

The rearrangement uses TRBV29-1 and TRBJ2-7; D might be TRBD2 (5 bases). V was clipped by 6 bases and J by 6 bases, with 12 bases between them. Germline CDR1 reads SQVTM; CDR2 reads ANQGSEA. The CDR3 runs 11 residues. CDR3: CSVGDITEQYF. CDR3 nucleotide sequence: TGCAGCGTGGGAGACATAACCGAGCAGTACTTC.

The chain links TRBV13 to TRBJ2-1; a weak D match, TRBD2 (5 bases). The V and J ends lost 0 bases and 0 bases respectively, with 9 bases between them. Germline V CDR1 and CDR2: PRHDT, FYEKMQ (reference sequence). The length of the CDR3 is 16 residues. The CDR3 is CASSLGRGSSYNEQFF. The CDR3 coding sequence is TGTGCCAGCAGCTTAGGTCGGGGTAGCTCCTACAATGAGCAGTTCTTC.

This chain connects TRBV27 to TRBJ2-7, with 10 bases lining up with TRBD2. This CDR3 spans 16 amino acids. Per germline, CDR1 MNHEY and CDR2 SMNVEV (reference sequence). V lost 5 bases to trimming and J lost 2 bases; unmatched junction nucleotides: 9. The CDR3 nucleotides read TGTGCCAGCAGTCTCGTTAGCGGGAGGACCCCCTACGAGCAGTACTTC. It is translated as CASSLVSGRTPYEQYF.

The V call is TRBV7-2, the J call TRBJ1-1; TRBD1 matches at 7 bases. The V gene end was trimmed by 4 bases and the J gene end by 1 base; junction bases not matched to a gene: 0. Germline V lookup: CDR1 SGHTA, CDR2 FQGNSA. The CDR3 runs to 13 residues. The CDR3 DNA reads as TGTGCCAGCAGCTGGGACAGGAACACTGAAGCTTTCTTT. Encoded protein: CASSWDRNTEAFF. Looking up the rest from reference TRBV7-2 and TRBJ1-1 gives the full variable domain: GAGVSQSPSNKVTEKGKDVELRCDPISGHTALYWYRQSLGQGLEFLIYFQGNSAPDKSGLPSDRFSAERTGGSVSTLTIQRTQQEDSAVYLCASSWDRNTEAFFGQGTRLTVV.

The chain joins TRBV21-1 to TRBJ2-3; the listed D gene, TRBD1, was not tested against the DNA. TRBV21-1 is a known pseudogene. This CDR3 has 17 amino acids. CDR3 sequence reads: CASSKPEDRGGTDTQYF. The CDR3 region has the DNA TGTGCCAGCAGCAAACCCGAGGACAGGGGCGGGACAGATACGCAGTATTTT.

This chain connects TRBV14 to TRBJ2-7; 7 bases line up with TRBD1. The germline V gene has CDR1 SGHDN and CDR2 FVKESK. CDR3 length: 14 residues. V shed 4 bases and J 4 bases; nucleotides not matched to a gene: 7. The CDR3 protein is CASSPQGVPYEQYF. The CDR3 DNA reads TGTGCCAGCAGCCCCCAGGGGGTCCCTTACGAGCAGTACTTC.

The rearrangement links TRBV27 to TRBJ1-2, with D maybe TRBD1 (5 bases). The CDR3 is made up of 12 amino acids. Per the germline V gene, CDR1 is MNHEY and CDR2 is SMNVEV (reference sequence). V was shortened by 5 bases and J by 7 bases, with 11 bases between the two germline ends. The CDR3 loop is CASSPGTAGYTF. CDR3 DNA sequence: TGTGCCAGCAGTCCCGGGACGGCTGGCTACACCTTC.

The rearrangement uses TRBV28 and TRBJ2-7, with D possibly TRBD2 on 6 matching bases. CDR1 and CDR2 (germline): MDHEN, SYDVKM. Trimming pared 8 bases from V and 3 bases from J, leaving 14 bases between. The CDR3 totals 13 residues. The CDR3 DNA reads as TGTGCCAGCCAGGGCGGGAATGACTACGAGCAGTACTTC. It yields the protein CASQGGNDYEQYF.

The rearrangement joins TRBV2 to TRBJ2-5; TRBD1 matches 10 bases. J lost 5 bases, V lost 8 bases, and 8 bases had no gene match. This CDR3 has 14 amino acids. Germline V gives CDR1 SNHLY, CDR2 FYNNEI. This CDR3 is CASGGTGVRETQYF. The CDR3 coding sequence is TGTGCCAGCGGCGGGACAGGGGTTCGGGAGACCCAGTACTTC.

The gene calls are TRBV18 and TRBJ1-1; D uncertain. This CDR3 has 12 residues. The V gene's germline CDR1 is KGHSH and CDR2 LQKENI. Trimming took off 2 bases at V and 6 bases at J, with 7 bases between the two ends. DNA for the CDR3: TGTGCCAGCTCACCAGTGAGCGCTGAAGCTTTCTTT. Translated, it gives CASSPVSAEAFF.

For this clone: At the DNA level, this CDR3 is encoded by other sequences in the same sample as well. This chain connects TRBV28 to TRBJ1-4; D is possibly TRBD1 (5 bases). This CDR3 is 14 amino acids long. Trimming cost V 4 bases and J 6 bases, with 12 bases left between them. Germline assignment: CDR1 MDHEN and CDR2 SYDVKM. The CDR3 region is CASSSGGVDEKLFF. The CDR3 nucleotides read TGTGCCAGCAGTTCGGGGGGAGTGGATGAAAAACTGTTTTTT. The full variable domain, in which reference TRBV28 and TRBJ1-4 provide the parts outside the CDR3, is DVKVTQSSRYLVKRTGEKVFLECVQDMDHENMFWYRQDPGLGLRLIYFSYDVKMKEKGDIPEGYSVSREKKERFSLILESASTNQTSMYLCASSSGGVDEKLFFGSGTQLSVL.

The CDR3 region is CASATEGGVGSEQYF. The CDR3 nucleotides read TGTGCCAGCGCGACAGAAGGGGGGGTCGGATCCGAGCAGTACTTC. The chain recombines TRBV2 with TRBJ2-7; weak D call: TRBD2 (7 bases). The CDR3 loop spans 15 amino acids. Germline V CDR1 and CDR2: SNHLY, FYNNEI. Trimming removed 8 bases at V and 6 bases at J, with 23 bases between.

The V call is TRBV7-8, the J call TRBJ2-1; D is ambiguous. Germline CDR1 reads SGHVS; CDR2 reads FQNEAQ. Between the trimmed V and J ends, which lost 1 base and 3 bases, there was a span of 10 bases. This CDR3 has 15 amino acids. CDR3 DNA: TGTGCCAGCAGCTTAGGTCATTCATACTACAATGAGCAGTTCTTC. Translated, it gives CASSLGHSYYNEQFF.

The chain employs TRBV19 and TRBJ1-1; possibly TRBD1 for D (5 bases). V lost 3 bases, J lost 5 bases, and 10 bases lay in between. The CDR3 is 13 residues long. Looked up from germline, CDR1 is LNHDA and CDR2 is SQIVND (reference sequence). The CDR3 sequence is CASSMQGRTEAFF. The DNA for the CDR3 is TGTGCCAGTAGTATGCAGGGAAGAACTGAAGCTTTCTTT.

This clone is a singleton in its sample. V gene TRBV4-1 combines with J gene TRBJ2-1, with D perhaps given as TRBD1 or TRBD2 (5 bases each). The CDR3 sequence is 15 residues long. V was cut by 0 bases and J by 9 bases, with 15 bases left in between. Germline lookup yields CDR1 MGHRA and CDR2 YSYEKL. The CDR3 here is CASSQDGDVRREQFF. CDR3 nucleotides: TGCGCCAGCAGCCAAGATGGGGACGTGCGCCGTGAGCAGTTCTTC.

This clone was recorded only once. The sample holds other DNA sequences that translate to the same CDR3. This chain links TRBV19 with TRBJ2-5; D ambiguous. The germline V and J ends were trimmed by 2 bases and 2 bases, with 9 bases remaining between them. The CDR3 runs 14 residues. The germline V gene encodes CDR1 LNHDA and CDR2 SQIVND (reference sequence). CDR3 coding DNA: TGTGCCAGTAGTATAAGAGGACCTCAAGAGACCCAGTACTTC. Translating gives CASSIRGPQETQYF.

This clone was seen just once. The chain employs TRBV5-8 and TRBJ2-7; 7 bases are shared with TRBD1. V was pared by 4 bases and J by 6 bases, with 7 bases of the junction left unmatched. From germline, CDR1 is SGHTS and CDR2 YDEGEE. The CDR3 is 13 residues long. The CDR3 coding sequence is TGTGCCAGCAGCGGAAGGACAGGACGCGAGCAGTACTTC. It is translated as CASSGRTGREQYF.

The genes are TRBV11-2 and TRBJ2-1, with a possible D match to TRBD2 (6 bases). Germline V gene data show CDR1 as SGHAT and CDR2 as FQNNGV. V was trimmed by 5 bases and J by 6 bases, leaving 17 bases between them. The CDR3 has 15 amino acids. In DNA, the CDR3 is TGTGCCAGCAGCCCCTTGTGGAGGGCCATCAATGAGCAGTTCTTC. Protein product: CASSPLWRAINEQFF.

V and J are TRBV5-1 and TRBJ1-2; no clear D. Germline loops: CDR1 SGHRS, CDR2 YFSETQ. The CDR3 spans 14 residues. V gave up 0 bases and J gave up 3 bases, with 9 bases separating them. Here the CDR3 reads CASSLERADYGYTF. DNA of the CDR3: TGCGCCAGCAGCTTGGAAAGGGCGGACTATGGCTACACCTTC.

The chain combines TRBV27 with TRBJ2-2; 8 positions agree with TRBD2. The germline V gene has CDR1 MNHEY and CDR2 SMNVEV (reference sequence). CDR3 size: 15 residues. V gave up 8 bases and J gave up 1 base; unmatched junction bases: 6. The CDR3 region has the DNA TGTGCCAGCCAACCACGGGAGGGGAACACCGGGGAGCTGTTTTTT. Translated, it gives CASQPREGNTGELFF.

The CDR3 nucleotides are TGTGCCAGCAGCACTAGGGGCCAAGAGACCCAGTACTTC. Encoded protein: CASSTRGQETQYF. The gene calls are TRBV9 and TRBJ2-5; the D call may be TRBD1 or TRBD2 (5 bases each). Trimming removed 4 bases from V and 1 base from J, with 8 bases in between. The CDR3 runs 13 residues. CDR1 and CDR2 (germline): SGDLS, YYNGEE.